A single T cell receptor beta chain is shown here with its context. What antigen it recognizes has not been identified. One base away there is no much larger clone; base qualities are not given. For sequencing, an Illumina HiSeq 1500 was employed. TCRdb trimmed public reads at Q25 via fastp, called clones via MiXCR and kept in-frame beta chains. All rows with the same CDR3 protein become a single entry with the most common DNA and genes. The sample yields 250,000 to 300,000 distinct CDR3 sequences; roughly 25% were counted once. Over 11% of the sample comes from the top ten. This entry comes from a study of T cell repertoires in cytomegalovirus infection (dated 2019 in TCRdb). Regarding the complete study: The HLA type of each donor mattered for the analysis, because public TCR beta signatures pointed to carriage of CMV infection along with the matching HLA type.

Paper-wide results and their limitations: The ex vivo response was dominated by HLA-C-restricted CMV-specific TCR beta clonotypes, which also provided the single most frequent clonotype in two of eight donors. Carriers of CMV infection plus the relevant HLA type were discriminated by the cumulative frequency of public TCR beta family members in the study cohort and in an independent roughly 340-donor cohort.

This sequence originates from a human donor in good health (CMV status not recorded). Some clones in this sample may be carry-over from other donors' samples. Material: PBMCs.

The CDR3 loop reads CATQQGWGNQPQHF. DNA sequence: TGTGCCACCCAACAGGGTTGGGGCAATCAGCCCCAGCATTTT. This receptor chain uses TRBV6-2 or TRBV6-3 and TRBJ1-5; a tentative D match to TRBD1 spans 6 bases. V was cut back by 10 bases and J by 2 bases, leaving a gap of 15 bases between them. The germline V gene sets CDR1 to MNHEY and CDR2 to SVGEGT. From the cysteine through the phenylalanine, the CDR3 covers 14 amino acids. This entry keeps only the CDR3 DNA: 42 bases, framed from base 1.